This T cell receptor beta chain was sequenced during a study of blood T cell repertoires in COVID-19. Study information: Material from acute and convalescent COVID-19 was sourced from the United States, Italy and Spain. Sources were T cells, B-cell-depleted T cells, or PBMCs; the material itself was cDNA or gDNA.

This clone has just a few counts. Germline V lookup: CDR1 SNHLY, CDR2 FYNNEI. Losses at the gene ends were 3 bases for V and 4 bases for J; bases not matched to a gene: 14. The CDR3 covers 17 residues. In the original workflow: Counts of nucleated cells, estimated from reference gene primer amplification, were obtained. Clones were sequenced by immunoSEQ multiplex PCR, and TCRdb holds only the in-frame ones, with some missing. Clonal size and the V and J genes are those of that table, whereas D and trimming came from the DNA. The sample contains about 150,000 clones, 60% to 85% of which appear only once.

The receptor comes from an elderly man with acute or convalescent COVID-19. Input material: peripheral blood. The chain has TRBV2 and TRBJ1-2; TRBD1 aligns across 7 bases. CDR3 loop: CASSERQGFLLLYGYTF. CDR3 sequence (DNA): TGTGCCAGCAGTGAGAGACAGGGCTTCCTCCTACTCTATGGCTACACCTTC.